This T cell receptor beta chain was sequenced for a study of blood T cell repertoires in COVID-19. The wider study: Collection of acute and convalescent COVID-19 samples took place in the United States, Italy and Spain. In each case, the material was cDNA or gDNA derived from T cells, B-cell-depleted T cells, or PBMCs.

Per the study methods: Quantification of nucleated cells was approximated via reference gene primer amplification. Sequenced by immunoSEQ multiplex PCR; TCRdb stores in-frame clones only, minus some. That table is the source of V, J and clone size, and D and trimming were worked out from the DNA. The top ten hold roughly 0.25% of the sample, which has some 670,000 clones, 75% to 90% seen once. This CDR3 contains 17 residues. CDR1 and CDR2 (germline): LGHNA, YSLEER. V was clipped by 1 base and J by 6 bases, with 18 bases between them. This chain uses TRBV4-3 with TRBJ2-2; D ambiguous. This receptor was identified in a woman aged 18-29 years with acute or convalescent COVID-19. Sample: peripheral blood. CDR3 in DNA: TGCGCCAGCAGCCAAGGTAGAATCACCGTACCCGCCGGGGAGCTGTTTTTT. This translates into CASSQGRITVPAGELFF.